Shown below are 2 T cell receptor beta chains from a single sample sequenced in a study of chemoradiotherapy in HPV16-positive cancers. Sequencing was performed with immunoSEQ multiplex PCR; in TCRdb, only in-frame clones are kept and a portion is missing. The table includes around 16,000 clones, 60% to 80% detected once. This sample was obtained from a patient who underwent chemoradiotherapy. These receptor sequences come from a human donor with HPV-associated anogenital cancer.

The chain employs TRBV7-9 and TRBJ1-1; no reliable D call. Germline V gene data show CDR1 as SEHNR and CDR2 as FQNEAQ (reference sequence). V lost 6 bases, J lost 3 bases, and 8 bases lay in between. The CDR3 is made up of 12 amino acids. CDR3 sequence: CASSFSDTEAFF. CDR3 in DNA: TGTGCCAGCAGTTTCAGTGACACTGAAGCTTTCTTT.

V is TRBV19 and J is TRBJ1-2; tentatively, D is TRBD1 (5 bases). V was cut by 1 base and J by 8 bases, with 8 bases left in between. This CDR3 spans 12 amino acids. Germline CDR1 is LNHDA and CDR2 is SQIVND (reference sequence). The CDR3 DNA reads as TGTGCCAGTAGTATAGCAGGGATGGGCTACACCTTC. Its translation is CASSIAGMGYTF.